The sample holds many counts of the clone carrying this TCR beta chain. The antigen is undetermined. CDR1 MNHEY and CDR2 SVGEGT come from the germline V gene. Trimming cost V 0 bases and J 0 bases, with 10 bases left between them. The CDR3 is 16 residues long. Via MiXCR, TCRdb re-called the PCR reads, giving one row per CDR3 protein. The sample yields 75,000 to 100,000 distinct CDR3 sequences, 15% to 20% seen once. These data come from a study of molecular identifiers for immune sequencing clone quantification. Study-level findings and limits: Clones above 20 RNA copies held over 97% of effector molecules, under 1% in naive cells.

The sequence came from a human donor in good health. Some libraries in this study had Jurkat cell RNA spiked in. The source material was naive CD8+ T cells from blood, with Jurkat cell RNA spiked in. The subset here: FACS-sorted CD8+CD4-CCR7+CD45RA+ naive T cells. The J gene is TRBJ2-3, the V gene TRBV6-2 or TRBV6-3, with unresolved D. CDR3 in amino acids: CASSYSTSRSTDTQYF. As DNA, the CDR3 is TGTGCCAGCAGTTACTCGACAAGCCGTAGCACAGATACGCAGTATTTT.